This T cell receptor beta chain was documented in a study of cytomegalovirus exposure and HLA in healthy donors. Whole-study results and caveats: Fewer N-insertions than the approximately 700-donor mean were reportedly shown by an Asian-associated ancestry cluster in a later analysis.

Amplification used 60 Vbeta primers and 13 Jbeta primers. Libraries were prepared by immunoSEQ multiplex PCR; TCRdb keeps only in-frame clonotypes and omits some of them. The table lists around 210,000 clones. Details on this clone: Antigen specificity is unknown.

CDR3 length equals 15 residues. The chain employs TRBV21-1 and TRBJ2-7; whether TRBD1, the table's D call, matches the DNA was not checked. TRBV21-1 counts as a pseudogene. The sequenced sample was PBMCs. This receptor was identified in a girl aged 2 to 10 in good health and CMV-seropositive. The chain's CDR3 is CASSDNDRSPYEQYF. Here the CDR3 DNA reads TGTGCCAGCAGCGACAACGACAGGTCTCCCTACGAGCAGTACTTC.